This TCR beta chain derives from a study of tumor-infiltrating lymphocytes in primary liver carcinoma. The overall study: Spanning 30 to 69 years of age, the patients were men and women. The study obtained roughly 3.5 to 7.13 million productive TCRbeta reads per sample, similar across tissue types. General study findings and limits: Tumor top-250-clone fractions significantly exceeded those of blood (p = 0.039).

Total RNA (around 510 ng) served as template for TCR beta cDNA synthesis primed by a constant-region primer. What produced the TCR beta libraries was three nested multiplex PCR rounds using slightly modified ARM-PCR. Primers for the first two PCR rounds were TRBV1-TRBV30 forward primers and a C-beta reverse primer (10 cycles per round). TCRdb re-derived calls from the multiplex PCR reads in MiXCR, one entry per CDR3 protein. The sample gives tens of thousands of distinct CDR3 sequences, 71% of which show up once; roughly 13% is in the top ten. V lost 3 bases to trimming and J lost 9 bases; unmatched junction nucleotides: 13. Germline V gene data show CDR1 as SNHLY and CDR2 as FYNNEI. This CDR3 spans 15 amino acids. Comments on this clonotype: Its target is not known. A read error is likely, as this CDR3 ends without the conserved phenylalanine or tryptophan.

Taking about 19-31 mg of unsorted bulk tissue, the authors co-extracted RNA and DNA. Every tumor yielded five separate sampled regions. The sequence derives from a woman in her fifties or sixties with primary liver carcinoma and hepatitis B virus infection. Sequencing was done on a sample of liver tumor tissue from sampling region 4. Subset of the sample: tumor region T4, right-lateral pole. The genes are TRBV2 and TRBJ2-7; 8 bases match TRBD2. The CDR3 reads CASSEAGLESSGQYL. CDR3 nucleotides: TGTGCCAGCAGTGAGGCGGGACTAGAATCGAGCGGGCAGTACCTC.